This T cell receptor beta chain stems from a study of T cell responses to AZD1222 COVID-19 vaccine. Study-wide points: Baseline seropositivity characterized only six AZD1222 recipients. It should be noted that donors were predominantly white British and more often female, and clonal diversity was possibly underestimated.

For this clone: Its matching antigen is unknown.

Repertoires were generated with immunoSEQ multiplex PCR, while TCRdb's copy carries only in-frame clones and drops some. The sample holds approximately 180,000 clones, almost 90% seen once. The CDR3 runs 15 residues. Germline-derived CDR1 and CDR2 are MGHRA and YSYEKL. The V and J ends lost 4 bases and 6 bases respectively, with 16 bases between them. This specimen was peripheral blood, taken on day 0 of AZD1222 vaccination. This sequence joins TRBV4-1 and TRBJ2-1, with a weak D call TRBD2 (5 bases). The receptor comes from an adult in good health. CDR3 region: CASSPIGVLGNEQFF. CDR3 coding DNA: TGCGCCAGCAGCCCTATCGGGGTGTTGGGCAATGAGCAGTTCTTC.